This T cell receptor beta chain is drawn from a study of T cells in Graves' hyperthyroidism and ophthalmopathy. TCR beta CDR3 region amplification was performed from RNA transcripts. First-round RT-PCR of the TCR CDR3 relied on the HTBI primer set. TCRdb recomputed calls from the multiplex PCR reads with MiXCR, one row per CDR3 protein. The sample shows around 700,000 distinct CDR3 sequences, approximately 19% of them seen only once. At least ten counts were recorded for this clonotype. The germline V gene has CDR1 LGHDT and CDR2 YNNKEL (reference sequence). This CDR3 spans 14 amino acids. V was pared by 3 bases and J by 1 base, with 10 bases between.

The sample comprised blood. The sequence was obtained from a woman aged 50 to 60 with Graves' hyperthyroidism that later progressed to Graves' ophthalmopathy. V usage is TRBV3-1 and J usage is TRBJ2-7, with D possibly matching TRBD1 (5 bases). In DNA, the CDR3 is TGTGCCAGCAGCCACCTTGACAGATCCTACGAGCAGTACTTC. Its protein product is CASSHLDRSYEQYF.